This T cell receptor (beta chain) comes out of a study of blood T cells in healthy people across ages. The study's findings and limits: More naive CD4+ cells and higher diversity were found in long-lived than in aged donors. There was no known CMV status for donors, so expanded clonotype changes were possibly confounded. Estimates drawn from one million T cells were deemed to understate diversity.

A second PCR, run for 7 to 11 cycles, used a sample-barcoded 5' primer plus a J-beta primer mix. Via MiXCR, TCRdb re-called the 5' RACE reads, giving one row per CDR3 protein. The sample shows 650,000 to 1,000,000 distinct CDR3 sequences, 35% to 40% of them seen only once. Staff drew around 10 milliliters of peripheral blood from each donor. This clonotype was seen ten or more times. Its target is unknown. The germline V gene encodes CDR1 LGHNA and CDR2 YSLEER. Trimming took 5 bases from V and 1 from J; bases not matched to a gene: 6. The CDR3 length is 15 residues. Sequencing was carried out using blood. The clonotype was recovered from a man younger than 35 in good health. The rearrangement joins TRBV4-3 to TRBJ2-3, with 7 bases lining up with TRBD2. The CDR3 here is CASSDRLARTDTQYF. Written as DNA, the CDR3 is TGCGCCAGCAGCGACCGACTAGCCCGCACAGATACGCAGTATTTT.